This T cell receptor (beta chain) was identified during a study of blood T cells in healthy people across ages. Regarding the study as a whole: PBMCs left unsorted prevented a conclusive naive versus antigen-experienced comparison. Unknown CMV status may confound age-related changes in expanded clones.

Trimming removed 6 bases from V and 4 bases from J; junction bases left unmatched: 3. The CDR3 has 14 amino acids. Germline CDR1 reads SNHLY; CDR2 reads FYNNEI. This clonotype was seen a few times. Its antigen remains unidentified. Using a J-beta primer mix together with a sample-barcoded 5' primer, a second PCR was run for about 6 to 11 cycles. A template-switch adaptor that had 12 random nucleotides put a tag on each cDNA molecule. MiXCR was run by TCRdb on the 5' RACE reads, yielding one entry per CDR3 protein. This sample yields roughly 550,000 distinct CDR3 sequences, of which less than 25% are seen a single time; roughly 10% belongs to the top ten. These data also featured in a second study, about T cells of mothers and their children. As that report states: With unrelated pairs as the comparison, related mother-child pairs had a slightly higher overlap that was not significant.

The source of this sequence is a boy aged 5-17 years in good health. V and J are TRBV2 and TRBJ1-6; 7 nucleotides align to TRBD1. The material sequenced was blood. The CDR3 loop is CASSRDRYNSPLHF. CDR3 nucleotide sequence: TGTGCCAGCAGCCGGGACAGATATAATTCACCCCTCCACTTT.